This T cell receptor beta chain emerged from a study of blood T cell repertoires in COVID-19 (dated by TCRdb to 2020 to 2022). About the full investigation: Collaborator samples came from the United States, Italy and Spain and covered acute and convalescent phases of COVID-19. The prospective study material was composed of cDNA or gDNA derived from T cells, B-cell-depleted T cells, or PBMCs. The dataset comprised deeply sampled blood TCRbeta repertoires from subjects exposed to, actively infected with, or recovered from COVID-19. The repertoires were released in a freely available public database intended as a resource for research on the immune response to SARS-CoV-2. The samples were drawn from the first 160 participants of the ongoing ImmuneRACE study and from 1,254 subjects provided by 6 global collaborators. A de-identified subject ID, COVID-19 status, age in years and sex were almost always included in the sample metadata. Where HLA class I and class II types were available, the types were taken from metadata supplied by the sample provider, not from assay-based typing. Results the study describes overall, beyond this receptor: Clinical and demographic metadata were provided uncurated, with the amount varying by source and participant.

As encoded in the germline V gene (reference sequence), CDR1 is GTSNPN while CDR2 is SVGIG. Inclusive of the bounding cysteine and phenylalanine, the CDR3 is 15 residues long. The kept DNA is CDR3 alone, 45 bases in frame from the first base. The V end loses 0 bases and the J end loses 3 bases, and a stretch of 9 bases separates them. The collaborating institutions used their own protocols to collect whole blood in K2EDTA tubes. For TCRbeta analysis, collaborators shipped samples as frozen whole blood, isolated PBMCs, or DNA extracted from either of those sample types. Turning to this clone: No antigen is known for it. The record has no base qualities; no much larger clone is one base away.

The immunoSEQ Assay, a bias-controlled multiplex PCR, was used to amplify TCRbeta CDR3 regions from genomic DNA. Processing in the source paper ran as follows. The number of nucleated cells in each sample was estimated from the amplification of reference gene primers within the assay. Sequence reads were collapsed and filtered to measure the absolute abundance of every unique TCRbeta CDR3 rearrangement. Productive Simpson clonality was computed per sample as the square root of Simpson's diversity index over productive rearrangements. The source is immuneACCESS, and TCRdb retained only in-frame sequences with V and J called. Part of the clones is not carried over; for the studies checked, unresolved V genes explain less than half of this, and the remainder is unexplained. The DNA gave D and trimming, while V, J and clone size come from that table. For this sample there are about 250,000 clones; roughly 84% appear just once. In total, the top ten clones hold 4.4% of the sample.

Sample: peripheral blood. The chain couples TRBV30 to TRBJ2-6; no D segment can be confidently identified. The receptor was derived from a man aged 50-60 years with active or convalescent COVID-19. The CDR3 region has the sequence CAWSVPTLGANVLTF. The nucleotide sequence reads TGTGCCTGGAGTGTACCTACCCTTGGGGCCAACGTCCTGACTTTC.